These 10 T cell receptor beta chains share one sample of origin, sequenced in a study of blood T cell repertoires in COVID-19. The protocol was immunoSEQ multiplex PCR, while the TCRdb copy is restricted to in-frame clones and leaves out a portion. The sample shows under 90,000 clones, nearly 90% of them seen only once. The material sequenced was peripheral blood. The origin of the receptors is a woman aged 45-59 years with COVID-19, enrolled during active disease.

This chain joins TRBV27 and TRBJ2-1; the D gene is possibly TRBD2 (6 bases). The CDR3 runs to 14 residues. V dropped 4 bases and J dropped 4 bases, with 11 bases sitting between them. Germline V gives CDR1 MNHEY, CDR2 SMNVEV (reference sequence). The CDR3 sequence is CASSSGGSYNEQFF. DNA of the CDR3: TGTGCCAGCAGTTCCGGGGGATCGTACAATGAGCAGTTCTTC.

CDR3 nucleotide sequence: TGTGCCAGCAGCTTAGGGGGCTCTGGCACAGATACGCAGTATTTT. This sequence encodes CASSLGGSGTDTQYF. The chain employs TRBV7-2 and TRBJ2-3, with TRBD1 as a possible D gene (5 bases). CDR1 is SGHTA, CDR2 FQGNSA, per germline. CDR3 size: 15 residues. Trimming removed 1 base from V and 1 base from J, with 9 bases in between.

V and J are TRBV7-8 and TRBJ1-1, with D possibly matching TRBD1 (6 bases). Germline CDR1 is SGHVS and CDR2 is FQNEAQ. This CDR3 contains 14 residues. Trimming removed 5 bases from V and 1 base from J, with 11 bases in between. The CDR3 region is CASSVLDRNTEAFF. The CDR3 DNA sequence: TGTGCCAGCAGCGTCCTGGACAGGAACACTGAAGCTTTCTTT. Filled out from reference TRBV7-8 and TRBJ1-1, the complete variable domain reads GAGVSQSPRYKVAKRGQDVALRCDPISGHVSLFWYQQALGQGPEFLTYFQNEAQLDKSGLPSDRFFAERPEGSVSTLKIQRTQQEDSAVYLCASSVLDRNTEAFFGQGTRLTVV.

The chain has TRBV20-1 and TRBJ2-1, with 8 positions matching TRBD2. Germline lookup yields CDR1 DFQATT and CDR2 SNEGSKA (reference sequence). The CDR3 is made up of 12 amino acids. Losses at the gene ends were 3 bases for V and 8 bases for J; bases not matched to a gene: 3. The CDR3 DNA sequence: TGCAGTGCTAGTAGGCGGGAGGATGAGCAGTTCTTC. It specifies CSASRREDEQFF.

The chain carries TRBV5-1 and TRBJ2-1; TRBD2 matches 10 bases. Looked up from germline, CDR1 is SGHRS and CDR2 is YFSETQ. This CDR3 contains 16 residues. V shed 5 bases, J shed 6 bases, and the junction held 11 bases outside the gene matches. The CDR3 here is CASRVAGGLFANEQFF. The CDR3 DNA reads as TGCGCCAGCAGGGTAGCGGGAGGCCTATTTGCCAATGAGCAGTTCTTC. Together with reference TRBV5-1 and TRBJ2-1, the CDR3 gives the full variable domain: KAGVTQTPRYLIKTRGQQVTLSCSPISGHRSVSWYQQTPGQGLQFLFEYFSETQRNKGNFPGRFSGRQFSNSRSEMNVSTLELGDSALYLCASRVAGGLFANEQFFGPGTRLTVL.

The CDR3 nucleotides are TGTGCCAGCAGTCCCCACCGGGGAGCGGTTGATGGGGAGCAGTACTTC. This sequence encodes CASSPHRGAVDGEQYF. The V gene is TRBV27, the J gene TRBJ2-7; possibly TRBD2 for D (5 bases). V gave up 5 bases and J gave up 7 bases, with 24 bases separating them. This CDR3 region has 16 residues. Germline V lookup: CDR1 MNHEY, CDR2 SMNVEV (reference sequence).

This chain links TRBV5-1 with TRBJ2-3, with TRBD2 as a possible D gene (6 bases). The CDR3 spans 13 residues. The V end lost 4 bases, the J end lost 5 bases, and 11 bases lay between the germline ends. In germline, CDR1 is SGHRS, CDR2 YFSETQ. CDR3 in amino acids: CASSRDGGDTQYF. CDR3 bases: TGCGCCAGCAGCAGGGACGGGGGAGATACGCAGTATTTT.

The chain joins TRBV6-5 to TRBJ1-2; 8 bases align to TRBD1. Per germline, CDR1 MNHEY and CDR2 SVGAGI. This CDR3 comprises 15 residues. Trimming took 6 bases from V and 4 from J; bases not matched to a gene: 10. The CDR3 sequence is CASRGLRTGPYGYTF. Here the CDR3 DNA reads TGTGCCAGCAGGGGACTAAGGACAGGGCCCTATGGCTACACCTTC.

The chain joins TRBV10-3 to TRBJ2-2; TRBD2 matches 8 bases. Trimming removed 2 bases from V and 10 bases from J; junction bases left unmatched: 9. CDR1 is ENHRY and CDR2 is SYGVKD in the germline V gene. CDR3 length: 15 amino acids. CDR3 sequence reads: CAISEGTGGTVELFF. DNA of the CDR3: TGTGCCATCAGTGAGGGTACGGGAGGGACTGTGGAGCTGTTTTTT.

This clone was observed a few times. The V call is TRBV5-8, the J call TRBJ2-7; D gene unclear. This CDR3 region has 13 residues. In germline, CDR1 is SGHTS, CDR2 YDEGEE. Trimming took off 1 base at V and 0 bases at J, with 5 bases between the two ends. The CDR3 region is CASSLYNSYEQYF. CDR3 sequence (DNA): TGTGCCAGCAGCTTGTACAACTCCTACGAGCAGTACTTC.